This TCR beta chain was obtained from a study of Ad26.COV2.S vaccination and SARS-CoV-2 variants. Study overall: Ad26.COV2.S was injected intramuscularly once or twice, 56 days apart. General study findings and limits: Placebo and vaccine recipients had non-spike TCR breadth that was similar.

V was pared by 6 bases and J by 2 bases, with 4 bases between. The CDR3 length is 11 residues. Germline lookup yields CDR1 MNHNY and CDR2 SVGAGI (reference sequence). Clones were sequenced by immunoSEQ multiplex PCR, and TCRdb holds only the in-frame ones, with some missing. The sample records fewer than 400,000 clones, 90% being singletons. With respect to this clone: Its antigen is not known.

The treatment: some 20 received Ad26.COV2.S at low or high dose, single or two shots; about five received placebo; per-sample allocation not given. Samples came from day 63 after the first vaccine or placebo injection. The individual, an adult aged 18-55 years, was a donor in Boston. Sequences were derived from peripheral blood, sampled in a trial of Ad26.COV2.S vaccine versus placebo. The rearrangement uses TRBV6-6 and TRBJ1-1; D is unclear. The sequence derives from a person between 18 and 60 years old who received the Ad26.COV2.S COVID-19 vaccine or a placebo. Here the CDR3 reads CASSTNTEAFF. The CDR3 coding sequence is TGTGCCAGCAGCACTAACACTGAAGCTTTCTTT.